This T cell receptor (beta chain) was profiled in a study of Graves' ophthalmopathy and Graves' hyperthyroidism. This clonotype was seen a few times. Its antigen is undetermined. Germline CDR1 is MNHEY and CDR2 is SVGAGI. This CDR3 comprises 15 residues. V was trimmed by 4 bases and J by 9 bases, leaving 18 bases between them. The study, taken as a whole, reports: The model predicted progression of ophthalmopathy with a sensitivity of about 68%, and its specificity was about 72%. Most clonotypes expanded in thyroid above 0.001 frequency were present in blood too.

For repertoire sequencing, the TCR beta CDR3 regions were amplified from RNA transcripts. Scientists carried out first-round RT-PCR using HTBI primers and then a second-round multiplex PCR. TCRdb processed the multiplex PCR reads anew with MiXCR; each CDR3 protein has one entry. The sample yields over a million distinct CDR3 sequences, roughly 35% seen once. The sequenced sample consisted of peripheral blood or thyroid tissue (not recorded which). This chain connects TRBV6-5 to TRBJ1-4; TRBD1 is a possible D gene (5 bases). The sequence derives from an adult man with Graves' hyperthyroidism. The CDR3 bases are TGTGCCAGCAGTTTACGGGACGTCGACCCCCAAAAACTGTTTTTT. Its translation is CASSLRDVDPQKLFF.